The rows below give T cell receptor beta chains drawn from one sample of a study of cytomegalovirus exposure and HLA in healthy donors. This table comes from immunoSEQ multiplex PCR, and its TCRdb copy is limited to in-frame clones, with some not included. Seen here are 210,000 or so clones, 70% to 90% observed once, and the top ten hold 0.2% to 0.3%. Sequencing was carried out using PBMCs. These receptors originate from a girl aged 2 to 9 in good health and CMV-seronegative. Both conserved end residues are part of each CDR3. The D gene is left open where the match is weak. The size entry is marked missing in some rows and otherwise reads once, few, many or a size class.

TRBV10-3	.	TRBD1	TRBJ1-1	CAISATGVNTEAFF	TGTGCCATCAGTGCGACAGGGGTGAACACTGAAGCTTTCTTT
TRBV30	.	.	TRBJ2-5	CAWSVYKVKGETQYF	TGTGCCTGGAGTGTATATAAGGTTAAGGGGGAGACCCAGTACTTC
TRBV25-1	.	.	TRBJ1-2	CASSEVTRSYGYTF	TGTGCCAGCAGTGAAGTTACCCGTAGCTATGGCTACACCTTC
TRBV11-2	once	.	TRBJ1-3	CASSLRVMAGNTIYF	TGTGCCAGCAGCTTGAGGGTTATGGCTGGAAACACCATATATTTT
TRBV5-6	.	.	TRBJ2-4	CASSNTGGGDIQYF	TGTGCCAGCAGCAACACAGGGGGGGGAGACATTCAGTACTTC
TRBV5-1	.	TRBD2	TRBJ2-4	CASSLALAGIAKNIQYF	TGCGCCAGCAGCTTGGCGTTAGCGGGAATCGCCAAAAACATTCAGTACTTC
TRBV9	.	TRBD2	TRBJ2-5	CASSVAGTSGGQETQYF	TGTGCCAGCAGCGTAGCTGGGACTAGCGGAGGTCAAGAGACCCAGTACTTC
TRBV10-2	.	TRBD1	TRBJ1-4	CASSEGTGVEEKLFF	TGCGCCAGCAGTGAGGGTACAGGGGTGGAGGAAAAACTGTTTTTT
TRBV7-9	.	.	TRBJ2-2	CASSFRVDTGELFF	TGTGCCAGCAGCTTCAGGGTCGACACCGGGGAGCTGTTTTTT
TRBV25-1	few	.	TRBJ1-2	CASSERGNYGYTF	TGTGCCAGCAGTGAACGGGGGAACTATGGCTACACCTTC
TRBV2	.	.	TRBJ1-2	CASRRTDTLNYGYTF	TGTGCCAGCAGACGCACGGACACCCTCAACTATGGCTACACCTTC
TRBV23-1	few	.	TRBJ1-2	CASSQNGDRLDYTF	TGCGCCAGCAGTCAAAACGGAGACAGGCTGGACTACACCTTC